Each of the 4 T cell receptor beta chains below was sequenced from the same sample in a study of post-analysis software for immune sequencing data. These receptors' targets are unknown. Findings of the study overall: Roughly 5 TRBV segments occurring more often in patients than controls included TRBV5-6, TRBV5-1 and TRBV20-1.

Sequencing libraries made from TCR beta cDNA carried unique molecular identifiers. Each CDR3 protein is one row after TCRdb ran MiXCR on the PCR reads. This sample has more than 500,000 distinct CDR3 sequences; 34% occur once, and the top ten carry around 6.1%. Source material: blood. The receptor set was obtained from a girl aged 2-17 years with multiple sclerosis.

Ten or more counts support this clonotype. The chain employs TRBV5-1 and TRBJ2-7; 8 nucleotides agree with TRBD1. V was pared by 0 bases and J by 4 bases, with 9 bases of the junction left unmatched. Germline V lookup: CDR1 SGHRS, CDR2 YFSETQ. This CDR3 comprises 16 residues. As DNA, the CDR3 is TGCGCCAGCAGCTTGGGCCCTCAGGGGGCTCTTTACGAGCAGTACTTC. This encodes CASSLGPQGALYEQYF.

V is TRBV28 and J is TRBJ2-5; 8 bases line up with TRBD1. Germline V lookup: CDR1 MDHEN, CDR2 SYDVKM. Germline trimming cut 1 base from V and 1 base from J; bases unmatched to any gene: 11. CDR3 size: 18 residues. CDR3 DNA: TGTGCCAGCAGTTTATCCGGGACAGGCCGTAAGTCCCAAGAGACCCAGTACTTC. It specifies CASSLSGTGRKSQETQYF.

This clonotype was seen only a few times. The V gene is TRBV3-1, the J gene TRBJ2-3, with D perhaps being TRBD1 or TRBD2 (5 bases each). The V gene lost 0 bases and the J gene lost 4 bases, with 11 bases spanning the gap. The CDR3 sequence is 15 residues long. In germline, CDR1 is LGHDT, CDR2 YNNKEL (reference sequence). CDR3 sequence (DNA): TGTGCCAGCAGCCAAGAATGGGGGTTTGCAGATACGCAGTATTTT. Amino acid sequence: CASSQEWGFADTQYF.

This clonotype was detected a few times. This sequence joins TRBV6-5 and TRBJ2-1; 9 positions agree with TRBD1. The CDR3 is made up of 17 amino acids. The germline CDR1 and CDR2 sequences are MNHEY and SVGAGI. V was pared by 2 bases and J by 9 bases, with 14 bases of the junction left unmatched. This chain's CDR3 is CASSYAGQGFGLGEQFF. The CDR3 nucleotides read TGTGCCAGCAGTTACGCCGGACAGGGGTTCGGGTTAGGTGAGCAGTTCTTC.